Below are 8 T cell receptor beta chains sequenced from a single sample in a study of T cell repertoires in cytomegalovirus infection. Their recognized antigens are unknown. Each CDR3 protein gets one entry after TCRdb re-called the reads with MiXCR. This table holds hundreds of thousands of distinct CDR3 sequences, roughly 42% found once. Source: cultured PBMCs, taken from culture after CMV antigen stimulation. These receptors originate from a human donor in good health (CMV status not recorded). Some clones in this sample may be carry-over from other donors' samples.

This clonotype was seen only once. As DNA, the CDR3 is TGTGCCACCAGCAGAGATAACCAGCGGCCTAGCACAGATACGCAGTATTTT. This sequence encodes CATSRDNQRPSTDTQYF. This chain links TRBV15 with TRBJ2-3, with TRBD2 as a possible D gene (5 bases). Per the germline V gene, CDR1 is LNHNV and CDR2 is YYDKDF (reference sequence). CDR3 length: 17 residues. V lost 0 bases, J lost 0 bases, and 13 bases lay in between.

This chain links TRBV7-2 with TRBJ2-4; TRBD2 might be the D (6 bases). Trimming left V 3 bases short and J 6 bases short, with 18 bases between. The CDR3 covers 16 residues. CDR1 SGHTA and CDR2 FQGNSA come from the germline V gene. The CDR3 DNA reads TGTGCCAGCAGCTTTGCTTCCGGGAGCACCCGAAACATTCAGTACTTC. Amino acid sequence: CASSFASGSTRNIQYF. The variable domain in full, completed from reference TRBV7-2 and TRBJ2-4, reads GAGVSQSPSNKVTEKGKDVELRCDPISGHTALYWYRQSLGQGLEFLIYFQGNSAPDKSGLPSDRFSAERTGGSVSTLTIQRTQQEDSAVYLCASSFASGSTRNIQYFGAGTRLSVL.

This clonotype occurred a few times. J is TRBJ1-6 and V is TRBV7-8; 9 bases align to TRBD1. The CDR3 runs to 14 residues. Looked up from germline, CDR1 is SGHVS and CDR2 is FQNEAQ. With 5 bases clipped from V and 10 bases from J, the junction kept 6 bases outside the gene matches. The CDR3: CASSPGQGLSPLHF. The CDR3 bases are TGTGCCAGCAGCCCCGGACAGGGGTTATCACCCCTCCACTTT.

The chain recombines TRBV27 with TRBJ1-1; tentatively, D is TRBD1 (6 bases). The CDR3 runs to 15 residues. Trimming cost V 3 bases and J 0 bases, with 11 bases left between them. Germline V gene sequence: CDR1 MNHEY, CDR2 SMNVEV (reference sequence). In DNA, the CDR3 is TGTGCCAGCAGTTTGGGGGGCAGGGTGAACACTGAAGCTTTCTTT. Translating it yields CASSLGGRVNTEAFF.

V and J are TRBV28 and TRBJ1-1, with D unclear. CDR1 and CDR2 from the germline V gene are MDHEN and SYDVKM. Deletions cut 4 bases from V and 4 bases from J, with 10 bases between. The length of the CDR3 is 13 residues. CDR3 amino acids: CASSSPSRTEAFF. In nucleotides, the CDR3 is TGTGCCAGCAGTTCCCCCTCACGCACTGAAGCTTTCTTT.

The chain couples TRBV5-1 to TRBJ2-3, with D possibly matching TRBD1 (6 bases). Germline CDR1 reads SGHRS; CDR2 reads YFSETQ. V lost 6 bases and J lost 0, with 14 bases in between. This CDR3 has 15 residues. The CDR3 protein is CASKGQPSSTDTQYF. CDR3 sequence (DNA): TGCGCCAGCAAAGGACAGCCTTCTAGCACAGATACGCAGTATTTT.

CDR3 sequence: CASSLGQAHEQFF. CDR3 bases: TGTGCCAGCAGCTTAGGACAGGCGCATGAGCAGTTCTTC. The chain recombines TRBV7-2 with TRBJ2-1, with D perhaps TRBD1 (6 bases). The CDR3 is 13 residues long. V lost 1 base and J 8 bases, leaving 9 bases between the germline ends. The germline gives CDR1 SGHTA, CDR2 FQGNSA. The variable domain in full, with the rest retrieved from reference TRBV7-2 and TRBJ2-1, is GAGVSQSPSNKVTEKGKDVELRCDPISGHTALYWYRQSLGQGLEFLIYFQGNSAPDKSGLPSDRFSAERTGGSVSTLTIQRTQQEDSAVYLCASSLGQAHEQFFGPGTRLTVL.

This clonotype was counted a few times. The chain combines TRBV6-2 or TRBV6-3 with TRBJ1-1; D remains unclear. This CDR3 comprises 14 residues. Trimming removed 8 bases at V and 0 bases at J, with 13 bases between. Looked up from germline, CDR1 is MNHEY and CDR2 is SVGEGT. The CDR3 is CASLRGNMNTEAFF. DNA of the CDR3: TGTGCCAGCCTGCGCGGGAACATGAACACTGAAGCTTTCTTT.